Listed here are 11 T cell receptor beta chains from one sample, sequenced in a study of T cell responses to AZD1222 COVID-19 vaccine. Clones were read by immunoSEQ multiplex PCR, and TCRdb kept only the in-frame ones, dropping some. The sample has 98,000 or so clones, roughly 90% seen once. The sequences come from peripheral blood, collected on day 0 of MenACWY control vaccination. These receptors all come from an adult in good health.

The gene calls are TRBV19 and TRBJ2-1, with 15 positions matching TRBD2. This CDR3 spans 18 amino acids. Germline V gene lookup returns CDR1 LNHDA and CDR2 SQIVND (reference sequence). V lost 6 bases and J lost 8; bases outside the gene matches: 14. This CDR3 is CASSPTGPRTSGGDEQFF. The DNA of the CDR3 is TGTGCCAGTAGCCCGACGGGGCCGCGGACTAGCGGGGGGGATGAGCAGTTCTTC.

On this clone: The junction departs from the called germline gene at one end, perhaps through a read error. The chain carries TRBV4-1 and TRBJ1-2; TRBD1 aligns across 9 bases. The CDR3 has 16 amino acids. Germline V gene data show CDR1 as MGHRA and CDR2 as YSYEKL. CDR3: CASSQEGGQGNSGYTF. The DNA of the CDR3 is TGCGCCAGCAGCCAAGAGGGAGGACAGGGGAACTCTGGCTACACCTTC.

The chain carries TRBV11-2 and TRBJ1-2, with D possibly TRBD1 on 6 matching bases. This CDR3 is 14 amino acids long. Trimming pared 4 bases from V and 11 bases from J, leaving 20 bases between. Germline-derived CDR1 and CDR2 are SGHAT and FQNNGV. CDR3 sequence: CASSWGRSGQTYTF. CDR3 in DNA: TGTGCCAGCAGCTGGGGTCGTAGCGGACAGACTTACACCTTC.

This rearrangement joins TRBV6-5 to TRBJ1-1; 7 bases match TRBD1. The CDR3 consists of 15 residues. V trimming: 6 bases; J trimming: 3 bases; junction bases outside the gene matches: 10. Per germline, CDR1 MNHEY and CDR2 SVGAGI. In nucleotides, the CDR3 is TGTGCCAGCAGCTACCGACAGGGCTCGGACACTGAAGCTTTCTTT. Protein: CASSYRQGSDTEAFF.

The rearrangement links TRBV27 to TRBJ2-1; possible D gene TRBD1, 6 bases. This CDR3 spans 17 amino acids. Trimming removed 8 bases at V and 6 bases at J, with 26 bases between. Germline CDR1 MNHEY, CDR2 SMNVEV (reference sequence). CDR3 region: CASYPSPGAGVRNEQFF. The CDR3 nucleotides are TGTGCCAGCTACCCATCCCCCGGGGCAGGGGTTCGCAATGAGCAGTTCTTC.

This chain connects TRBV18 to TRBJ1-6, with 9 bases fitting TRBD1. Germline-derived CDR1 and CDR2 are KGHSH and LQKENI. The CDR3 length is 18 residues. With V trimmed by 0 bases and J by 5 bases, 8 bases remained unmatched. The CDR3 DNA follows: TGTGCCAGCTCACCACCCCGATGGACAGGGGAAAATAATTCACCCCTCCACTTT. The encoded protein is CASSPPRWTGENNSPLHF.

The rearrangement uses TRBV4-3 and TRBJ1-2; D gene ambiguous. Looked up from germline, CDR1 is LGHNA and CDR2 is YSLEER. The CDR3 loop spans 19 amino acids. V gave up 0 bases and J gave up 5 bases, with 25 bases separating them. The CDR3 loop is CASSQEVAGAYRRRYGYTF. CDR3 nucleotides: TGCGCCAGCAGCCAAGAGGTAGCAGGAGCTTACCGGAGGCGGTATGGCTACACCTTC.

This clone was found once. This sequence joins TRBV5-1 and TRBJ2-3; D perhaps matches TRBD2 (6 bases). V gave up 4 bases and J gave up 6 bases, with 18 bases separating them. The CDR3 length is 15 residues. CDR1 SGHRS and CDR2 YFSETQ come from the germline V gene. CDR3 DNA: TGCGCCAGCAGCCCCGCGGGACCATCCAGGGATACGCAGTATTTT. Translated, it gives CASSPAGPSRDTQYF.

This clone has just a few counts. This chain joins TRBV5-1 and TRBJ2-7; possibly TRBD1 or TRBD2 for D (5 bases each). V was shortened by 4 bases and J by 6 bases, with 14 bases between the two germline ends. Germline loops: CDR1 SGHRS, CDR2 YFSETQ. The CDR3 extends over 13 amino acids. In DNA form, the CDR3 reads TGCGCCAGCAGCCCGAAGACAGAGGGCGAGCAGTACTTC. Amino acid sequence: CASSPKTEGEQYF. The full variable domain, in which reference TRBV5-1 and TRBJ2-7 provide the parts outside the CDR3, is KAGVTQTPRYLIKTRGQQVTLSCSPISGHRSVSWYQQTPGQGLQFLFEYFSETQRNKGNFPGRFSGRQFSNSRSEMNVSTLELGDSALYLCASSPKTEGEQYFGPGTRLTVT.

The chain is built from TRBV9 and TRBJ1-1, with D perhaps TRBD1 (5 bases). Germline loops: CDR1 SGDLS, CDR2 YYNGEE. V lost 3 bases to trimming and J lost 5 bases, with 17 bases between them. The CDR3 consists of 15 residues. The DNA for the CDR3 is TGTGCCAGCAGCGCTGGCTTAGGGGTCCGAACTGAAGCTTTCTTT. The encoded protein is CASSAGLGVRTEAFF.

The chain has TRBV6-2 or TRBV6-3 and TRBJ1-5; 7 bases match TRBD1. Germline assignment: CDR1 MNHEY and CDR2 SVGEGT. CDR3 length: 15 residues. The junction had 2 bases not matched to a gene; V was cut back by 2 bases and J by 1 base. CDR3 nucleotides: TGTGCCAGCAGTTACAGGGGGCAAAGCAATCAGCCCCAGCATTTT. This translates into CASSYRGQSNQPQHF.